Listed here are 22 T cell receptor beta chains from one sample, sequenced in a study of OX40 agonist ivuxolimab in advanced cancers. Method: immunoSEQ multiplex PCR; TCRdb's copy keeps in-frame clones and lacks some. This table holds roughly 60,000 clones, over 90% found once. Sequenced here: CD4+ or CD8+ T cells sorted from blood, sampled in a trial of the OX40 agonist ivuxolimab. Receptors were obtained from an adult with an advanced solid tumor such as melanoma, head and neck, liver or kidney cancer.

The J gene is TRBJ2-5, the V gene TRBV9; the D is unclear. Germline-derived CDR1 and CDR2 are SGDLS and YYNGEE. Between the trimmed V and J ends, which lost 0 bases and 1 base, there was a span of 7 bases. The CDR3 sequence is 14 residues long. The CDR3 protein is CASSVGWAQETQYF. The CDR3 DNA reads TGTGCCAGCAGCGTAGGGTGGGCCCAAGAGACCCAGTACTTC.

The V call is TRBV29-1, the J call TRBJ2-2; no reliable D call. V shed 4 bases and J shed 3 bases, with 3 bases lying between them. Germline loops: CDR1 SQVTM, CDR2 ANQGSEA. This CDR3 is built from 11 residues. The CDR3 DNA reads as TGCAGCGTTGGGGACACCGGGGAGCTGTTTTTT. This sequence encodes CSVGDTGELFF.

This sequence joins TRBV27 and TRBJ1-1; no firm D call. The CDR3 has 14 residues. CDR1 and CDR2 from the germline V gene are MNHEY and SMNVEV (reference sequence). The V end was cut by 3 bases, the J end by 2 bases, with 10 bases between. The CDR3, as DNA: TGTGCCAGCAGTTTCTCAGGCTCAAACACTGAAGCTTTCTTT. It specifies CASSFSGSNTEAFF.

V usage is TRBV14 and J usage is TRBJ2-7, with TRBD2 matching 7 bases. Germline assignment: CDR1 SGHDN and CDR2 FVKESK. V shed 3 bases, J shed 6 bases, and the junction held 8 bases outside the gene matches. The CDR3 is 14 residues long. The CDR3 DNA reads TGTGCCAGCAGCCAGTCCGGTTGGGGGGGCGAGCAGTACTTC. It yields the protein CASSQSGWGGEQYF.

This chain connects TRBV27 to TRBJ2-5; D might be TRBD2 (5 bases). The CDR3 has 11 residues. V gave up 10 bases and J gave up 10 bases, with 16 bases separating them. Germline V lookup: CDR1 MNHEY, CDR2 SMNVEV (reference sequence). DNA for the CDR3: TGTGCCACCATTGCGGGCGTAATCCAGTACTTC. It yields the protein CATIAGVIQYF.

V and J are TRBV6-5 and TRBJ2-5; D unclear. Germline CDR1 MNHEY, CDR2 SVGAGI. The CDR3 runs 13 residues. Trimming took off 5 bases at V and 1 base at J, with 8 bases between the two ends. The CDR3 DNA is TGTGCCAGCAGTCCCCGGTCCCAAGAGACCCAGTACTTC. Protein: CASSPRSQETQYF.

This sequence joins TRBV15 and TRBJ1-5; D might be TRBD1 (6 bases). Trimming stripped 1 base from V and 2 bases from J, with 15 bases between. This CDR3 is built from 17 residues. The germline V gene has CDR1 LNHNV and CDR2 YYDKDF (reference sequence). The CDR3 bases are TGTGCCACCAGCAGAGTGTGGGGGGCGTATGGCAATCAGCCCCAGCATTTT. Translation: CATSRVWGAYGNQPQHF.

CDR3 amino acids: CATLTTGGNEQYF. CDR3 nucleotide sequence: TGTGCCACCCTCACGACAGGGGGAAACGAGCAGTACTTC. The genes are TRBV10-3 and TRBJ2-7; 9 nucleotides line up with TRBD1. This CDR3 region has 13 residues. Losses at the gene ends were 10 bases for V and 5 bases for J; bases not matched to a gene: 9. Germline V CDR1 and CDR2: ENHRY, SYGVKD.

V gene TRBV11-2 combines with J gene TRBJ2-6; D perhaps matches TRBD2 (5 bases). This CDR3 region has 16 residues. V lost 5 bases and J lost 0, with 11 bases in between. CDR1 is SGHAT and CDR2 is FQNNGV in the germline V gene. CDR3 sequence: CASSRREGSGANVLTF. The DNA of the CDR3 is TGTGCCAGCAGCCGCCGTGAGGGCTCTGGGGCCAACGTCCTGACTTTC.

A few counts support this clone. The chain employs TRBV28 and TRBJ1-5; D is undetermined. Looked up from germline, CDR1 is MDHEN and CDR2 is SYDVKM. The CDR3 loop spans 15 amino acids. V lost 3 bases to trimming and J lost 0 bases, with 9 bases between them. The CDR3 region is CASSFWQDSNQPQHF. In nucleotides, the CDR3 is TGTGCCAGCAGTTTTTGGCAGGATAGCAATCAGCCCCAGCATTTT.

The J gene is TRBJ2-7, the V gene TRBV11-3, with D unclear. V was cut by 1 base and J by 0 bases, with 7 bases left in between. In germline, CDR1 is SGHNT, CDR2 YENEEA. The CDR3 loop spans 14 amino acids. The CDR3 coding sequence is TGTGCCAGCAGCTTAGCGCCAAGCTCCTACGAGCAGTACTTC. It specifies CASSLAPSSYEQYF.

The chain joins TRBV5-4 to TRBJ2-5, with D tentatively TRBD2 (6 bases). The CDR3 is 15 residues long. Trimming removed 1 base at V and 5 bases at J, with 15 bases between. Germline V CDR1 and CDR2: SGHNT, YYREEE (reference sequence). The CDR3 loop is CASSLSPGGSETQYF. CDR3 nucleotides: TGTGCCAGCAGCTTGTCCCCCGGGGGATCCGAGACCCAGTACTTC.

The V and J genes are TRBV30 and TRBJ2-7, with D tentatively TRBD2 (6 bases). The CDR3 sequence is 12 residues long. V lost 6 bases to trimming and J lost 2 bases, with 11 bases between them. CDR1 and CDR2 (germline): GTSNPN, SVGIG (reference sequence). CDR3 sequence: CACRDFTYEQYF. CDR3 in DNA: TGTGCCTGTAGGGACTTCACCTACGAGCAGTACTTC.

The rearrangement links TRBV4-3 to TRBJ1-5; D is unclear. CDR1 and CDR2 from the germline V gene are LGHNA and YSLEER. The V and J ends lost 1 base and 1 base respectively, with 11 bases between them. The CDR3 runs 16 residues. As DNA, the CDR3 is TGCGCCAGCAGCCAAGGCCGCCTTCAGAGCAATCAGCCCCAGCATTTT. This sequence encodes CASSQGRLQSNQPQHF.

J is TRBJ2-7 and V is TRBV14; the D is unclear. V was trimmed by 0 bases and J by 3 bases, leaving 18 bases between them. Germline V lookup: CDR1 SGHDN, CDR2 FVKESK. This CDR3 comprises 17 residues. CDR3 sequence: CASSQDGQVQGDYEQYF. CDR3 bases: TGTGCCAGCAGCCAAGATGGGCAGGTTCAAGGAGACTACGAGCAGTACTTC.

This chain uses TRBV7-9 with TRBJ1-2, with D unclear. The germline V and J ends were trimmed by 5 bases and 4 bases, with 8 bases remaining between them. The CDR3 runs to 12 residues. Germline V gene sequence: CDR1 SEHNR, CDR2 FQNEAQ (reference sequence). CDR3 nucleotide sequence: TGTGCCAGCAGCCTGGGAGGCTATGGCTACACCTTC. Residues: CASSLGGYGYTF.

The genes are TRBV30 and TRBJ2-7; no clear D. There are 14 residues in the CDR3. Trimming took off 0 bases at V and 6 bases at J, with 15 bases between the two ends. Germline CDR1 is GTSNPN and CDR2 is SVGIG (reference sequence). The DNA for the CDR3 is TGTGCCTGGAGTGTTATCGGCTCTAAATTCGAGCAGTACTTC. Amino acids: CAWSVIGSKFEQYF.

The chain recombines TRBV7-9 with TRBJ2-7; 8 bases line up with TRBD2. This CDR3 is 12 amino acids long. CDR1 and CDR2 (germline): SEHNR, FQNEAQ (reference sequence). The V segment lost 5 bases and the J segment 7 bases; nucleotides outside the gene matches: 4. The CDR3 DNA follows: TGTGCCAGCAGCCGGGGGGGTCGTGAGCAGTACTTC. As protein: CASSRGGREQYF.

This chain joins TRBV5-6 and TRBJ2-5; 9 bases match TRBD2. The assigned J gene may be wrong: the sequence end matches TRBJ2-7 better. This CDR3 is built from 17 residues. The germline V gene encodes CDR1 SGHDT and CDR2 YYEEEE. The CDR3 sequence: CASSLGVTLAGRYEQYF. The CDR3 DNA reads TGTGCCAGCAGCTTGGGGGTTACCCTAGCGGGAAGGTACGAGCAGTACTTC.

The rearrangement links TRBV4-2 to TRBJ2-2; no clear D. Between the trimmed V and J ends, which lost 2 bases and 4 bases, there was a span of 8 bases. Germline CDR1 and CDR2: LGHNA and YNFKEQ. CDR3 length equals 14 residues. Written as DNA, the CDR3 is TGTGCCAGCAGCCAACACAGAGGCACCGGGGAGCTGTTTTTT. It yields the protein CASSQHRGTGELFF.

The chain recombines TRBV9 with TRBJ2-7, with 7 bases fitting TRBD1. Germline CDR1 is SGDLS and CDR2 is YYNGEE. The length of the CDR3 is 15 residues. V dropped 4 bases and J dropped 5; count of bases not matched to a gene: 12. CDR3: CASSSRTGSNDEQYF. DNA for the CDR3: TGTGCCAGCAGCTCACGGACAGGAAGCAACGACGAGCAGTACTTC. Based on the CDR3 plus reference TRBV9 and TRBJ2-7, the full variable domain is DSGVTQTPKHLITATGQRVTLRCSPRSGDLSVYWYQQSLDQGLQFLIQYYNGEERAKGNILERFSAQQFPDLHSELNLSSLELGDSALYFCASSSRTGSNDEQYFGPGTRLTVT.

This clone was seen only once. The chain carries TRBV5-1 and TRBJ1-1; tentative D call: TRBD1 (5 bases). There are 16 residues in the CDR3. V gave up 4 bases and J gave up 0 bases, with 16 bases separating them. Per germline, CDR1 SGHRS and CDR2 YFSETQ. CDR3 in DNA: TGCGCCAGCAGCGGACTTACGGGGGTGATGAACACTGAAGCTTTCTTT. Translation: CASSGLTGVMNTEAFF.